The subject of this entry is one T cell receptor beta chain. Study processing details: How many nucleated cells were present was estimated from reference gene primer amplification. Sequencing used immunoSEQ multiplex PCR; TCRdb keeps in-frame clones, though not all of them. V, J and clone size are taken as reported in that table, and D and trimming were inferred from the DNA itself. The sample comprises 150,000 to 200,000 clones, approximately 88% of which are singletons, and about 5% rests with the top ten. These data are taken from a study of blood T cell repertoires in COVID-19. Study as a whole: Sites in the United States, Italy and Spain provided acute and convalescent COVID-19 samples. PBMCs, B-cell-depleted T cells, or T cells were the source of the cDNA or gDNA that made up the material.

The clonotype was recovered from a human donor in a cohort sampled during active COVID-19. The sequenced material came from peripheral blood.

The CDR3 loop reads CASTLWRGTGHYEQYF. CDR3 nucleotides: TGTGCCAGCACCCTTTGGAGGGGGACAGGCCACTACGAGCAGTACTTC. The V and J genes are TRBV5-6 and TRBJ2-7; 8 bases match TRBD1. The CDR3 loop spans 16 amino acids. Looked up from germline, CDR1 is SGHDT and CDR2 is YYEEEE. The junction had 14 bases not matched to a gene; V was cut back by 6 bases and J by 3 bases.